This passage covers 25 T cell receptor beta chains from one sample sequenced in a study of T-cell reconstitution after alpha-beta-depleted transplantation in children. TCRbeta library preparation incorporated unique molecular identifiers. TCRdb re-called the PCR reads with MiXCR, one entry per CDR3 protein. The sample records some 460,000 distinct CDR3 sequences, around 15% being singletons. This material consisted of PBMCs, mostly from graft donor cells, taken 360 days after TCRalphabeta/CD19-depleted stem cell transplant. The origin of the receptors is a boy under two years old who had a stem cell transplant for Wiskott-Aldrich syndrome, so the T cells may come from the graft donor.

The chain has TRBV5-1 and TRBJ2-1; 14 positions match TRBD2. V was pared by 3 bases and J by 6 bases, with 5 bases of the junction left unmatched. This CDR3 is built from 16 residues. Germline V CDR1 and CDR2: SGHRS, YFSETQ. The CDR3 nucleotides are TGCGCCAGCAGCTCCGGACTAGCGGGGGGCCTCAATGAGCAGTTCTTC. This gives the protein CASSSGLAGGLNEQFF.

This clonotype was recorded a few times. J is TRBJ1-5 and V is TRBV27; the D is unclear. CDR1 and CDR2 from the germline V gene are MNHEY and SMNVEV (reference sequence). V lost 5 bases to trimming and J lost 6 bases, with 11 bases between them. The length of the CDR3 is 13 residues. CDR3 DNA: TGTGCCAGCAGTCCCTGGACCGGTCAGCCCCAGCATTTT. Protein sequence: CASSPWTGQPQHF.

The gene calls are TRBV24-1 and TRBJ2-3; D could derive from TRBD1 or TRBD2 (5 bases each). The CDR3 covers 14 residues. The germline V and J ends were trimmed by 6 bases and 2 bases, with 11 bases remaining between them. Germline CDR1 KGHDR, CDR2 SFDVKD. DNA for the CDR3: TGTGCCACCAGTCCCGTCGGGGCCACAGATACGCAGTATTTT. It specifies CATSPVGATDTQYF.

This clonotype was picked up a small number of times. This sequence joins TRBV27 and TRBJ2-7; D is unclear. Germline CDR1 is MNHEY and CDR2 is SMNVEV (reference sequence). The CDR3 covers 12 residues. V lost 6 bases and J 6 bases, leaving 12 bases between the germline ends. The DNA of the CDR3 is TGTGCCAGCAGAGGCTTCCCCTCCGAGCAGTACTTC. Encoded protein: CASRGFPSEQYF.

CDR3 DNA: TGTGCCAGCAGCTTTAGTCACTTCACTGAAGCTTTCTTT. Translation: CASSFSHFTEAFF. This chain connects TRBV7-9 to TRBJ1-1; the D is unclear. The CDR3 covers 13 residues. Germline CDR1 SEHNR, CDR2 FQNEAQ (reference sequence). Trimming cost V 3 bases and J 4 bases, with 9 bases left between them.

In DNA form, the CDR3 reads TGTGCCAGCAGTTACTCAGCTAGCAAAAACATTCAGTACTTC. It specifies CASSYSASKNIQYF. The chain joins TRBV6-2 or TRBV6-3 to TRBJ2-4; no clear D gene. Germline CDR1 MNHEY, CDR2 SVGEGT. The CDR3 has 14 residues. The V and J ends lost 0 bases and 3 bases respectively, with 6 bases between them.

This clonotype turned up a few times. The CDR3 loop reads CASSPDRFYNEQFF. DNA of the CDR3: TGTGCCAGCTCCCCGGATAGGTTCTACAATGAGCAGTTCTTC. The chain is built from TRBV25-1 and TRBJ2-1; D not certain. V was shortened by 8 bases and J by 3 bases, with 14 bases between the two germline ends. Germline-derived CDR1 and CDR2 are MGHDK and SYGVNS. The CDR3 totals 14 residues.

The chain employs TRBV20-1 and TRBJ2-1, with unresolved D. The CDR3 has 11 amino acids. V lost 2 bases, J lost 9 bases, and 8 bases lay in between. CDR1 is DFQATT and CDR2 is SNEGSKA in the germline V gene (reference sequence). The CDR3 DNA is TGCAGTGCTAGACAGTCGCGTGAGCAGTTCTTC. Its protein is CSARQSREQFF.

CDR3 sequence reads: CASSSFLAGTHNEQFF. CDR3 bases: TGTGCCAGCAGTTCTTTTTTGGCGGGAACCCACAATGAGCAGTTCTTC. This chain links TRBV6-5 with TRBJ2-1; TRBD2 is a possible D gene (6 bases). V was trimmed by 4 bases and J by 5 bases, leaving 18 bases between them. The CDR3 totals 16 residues. The germline V gene has CDR1 MNHEY and CDR2 SVGAGI.

This clonotype is a singleton in its sample. The gene calls are TRBV7-9 and TRBJ2-5, with 8 bases fitting TRBD2. From germline, CDR1 is SEHNR and CDR2 FQNEAQ (reference sequence). The CDR3 is made up of 15 amino acids. J gave up 5 bases and V 2 bases, and 7 bases lay outside the gene matches. The CDR3 is CASSLLRGVVETQYF. CDR3 DNA: TGTGCCAGCAGCTTATTGCGGGGGGTGGTGGAGACCCAGTACTTC.

The chain carries TRBV5-1 and TRBJ2-1, with TRBD2 identical over 15 bases. Trimming took 4 bases from V and 9 from J; bases not matched to a gene: 2. The CDR3 contains 14 residues. Germline V CDR1 and CDR2: SGHRS, YFSETQ. CDR3 nucleotides: TGCGCCAGCAGCCGGGGACTAGCGGGGGGTGAGCAGTTCTTC. Its protein product is CASSRGLAGGEQFF.

This chain links TRBV10-2 with TRBJ2-5; 8 bases fit TRBD1. This CDR3 region has 14 residues. Germline-derived CDR1 and CDR2 are WSHSY and SAAADI. Trimming removed 4 bases from V and 6 bases from J; junction bases left unmatched: 7. For the CDR3, the DNA is TGCGCCAGCAGTGTCGGGAGACAGGGGAAGACCCAGTACTTC. Translation gives CASSVGRQGKTQYF.

The V call is TRBV7-2, the J call TRBJ2-1, with D perhaps matching TRBD1 (5 bases). CDR1 SGHTA and CDR2 FQGNSA come from the germline V gene. The CDR3 totals 16 residues. Trimming cost V 4 bases and J 5 bases, with 18 bases left between them. CDR3 DNA sequence: TGTGCCAGCAGCTCACACTCACTGTTCAGGGACAATGAGCAGTTCTTC. Translation: CASSSHSLFRDNEQFF. Full variable domain (missing parts from reference TRBV7-2 and TRBJ2-1): GAGVSQSPSNKVTEKGKDVELRCDPISGHTALYWYRQSLGQGLEFLIYFQGNSAPDKSGLPSDRFSAERTGGSVSTLTIQRTQQEDSAVYLCASSSHSLFRDNEQFFGPGTRLTVL.

This sequence joins TRBV7-8 and TRBJ2-7; 7 positions match TRBD2. Germline values: CDR1 SGHVS, CDR2 FQNEAQ. The V gene end was trimmed by 5 bases and the J gene end by 2 bases; junction bases not matched to a gene: 6. This CDR3 has 14 residues. The CDR3 DNA sequence: TGTGCCAGCAGCCCACTAGCGCCAACCTACGAGCAGTACTTC. This encodes CASSPLAPTYEQYF.

This clonotype was counted between two and nine times. The rearrangement uses TRBV12-3 or TRBV12-4 and TRBJ2-1, with 7 positions matching TRBD2. The trim removed 5 bases at V and 4 bases at J, leaving 8 bases unmatched. This CDR3 is 15 amino acids long. CDR3 DNA sequence: TGTGCCAGCAGTCGGGGAGGGTGGGCTTACAATGAGCAGTTCTTC. Its translation is CASSRGGWAYNEQFF.

The gene calls are TRBV3-1 and TRBJ2-1, with 8 bases matching TRBD2. Trimming removed 1 base from V and 7 bases from J; junction bases left unmatched: 6. The CDR3 has 15 amino acids. Germline V gene lookup returns CDR1 LGHDT and CDR2 YNNKEL (reference sequence). The CDR3 loop is CASSQAGTSRNEQFF. The CDR3 nucleotides read TGTGCCAGCAGCCAAGCCGGGACTAGTAGGAATGAGCAGTTCTTC.

The rearrangement links TRBV2 to TRBJ1-3; D is uncertain. CDR1 is SNHLY and CDR2 is FYNNEI in the germline V gene. CDR3 size: 11 residues. Trimming removed 6 bases from V and 14 bases from J, with 14 bases in between. The DNA of the CDR3 is TGTGCCAGCAGCGGCCAGCGTCCCGTATATTTT. This gives the protein CASSGQRPVYF.

This clonotype was observed a handful of times. The chain recombines TRBV7-2 with TRBJ1-5, with D perhaps matching TRBD1 (5 bases). The CDR3 is made up of 14 amino acids. Germline CDR1 is SGHTA and CDR2 is FQGNSA. With 2 bases removed from V and 9 bases from J, the gap between germline ends came to 14 bases. In DNA, the CDR3 is TGTGCCAGCAGCTTATTCTCCCTCCAGGGGCCCCAGCATTTT. Residues: CASSLFSLQGPQHF.

V gene TRBV7-9 combines with J gene TRBJ2-3, with TRBD2 as a possible D gene (6 bases). Deletions cut 5 bases from V and 2 bases from J, with 20 bases between. Germline CDR1 and CDR2: SEHNR and FQNEAQ (reference sequence). The length of the CDR3 is 17 residues. The chain's CDR3 is CASSEQLAGLNTDTQYF. DNA of the CDR3: TGTGCCAGCAGCGAACAACTAGCTGGCTTAAACACAGATACGCAGTATTTT.

This clonotype has just a few counts. The V call is TRBV11-1, the J call TRBJ2-5, with 10 bases fitting TRBD1. This CDR3 has 18 residues. V dropped 1 base and J dropped 2; count of bases not matched to a gene: 10. In germline, CDR1 is SGHAT, CDR2 FQDESV (reference sequence). CDR3 amino acids: CASSLGRRGQGTQETQYF. The DNA of the CDR3 is TGTGCCAGCAGCTTAGGTCGCAGGGGACAGGGGACGCAAGAGACCCAGTACTTC. Looking up the rest from reference TRBV11-1 and TRBJ2-5 gives the full variable domain: EAEVAQSPRYKITEKSQAVAFWCDPISGHATLYWYRQILGQGPELLVQFQDESVVDDSQLPKDRFSAERLKGVDSTLKIQPAELGDSAMYLCASSLGRRGQGTQETQYFGPGTRLLVL.

This clonotype was seen a handful of times. The chain links TRBV7-2 to TRBJ2-1, with a weak D call TRBD2 (5 bases). This CDR3 contains 14 residues. Trimming left V 3 bases short and J 7 bases short, with 13 bases between. The germline V gene has CDR1 SGHTA and CDR2 FQGNSA. The CDR3 loop is CASSFRARGNEQFF. For the CDR3, the DNA is TGTGCCAGCAGCTTCAGAGCCCGGGGTAATGAGCAGTTCTTC.

This clonotype was detected a few times. The V call is TRBV4-2, the J call TRBJ2-1; 7 nucleotides match TRBD2. The germline V gene has CDR1 LGHNA and CDR2 YNFKEQ. The CDR3 covers 17 residues. Trimming cost V 5 bases and J 4 bases; bases outside gene matches: 14. CDR3 amino acids: CASSYGVAGDLYNEQFF. The CDR3 nucleotides read TGTGCCAGCAGCTATGGTGTCGCGGGGGACCTTTACAATGAGCAGTTCTTC.

This clonotype was counted many times. J is TRBJ1-1 and V is TRBV5-1; 9 bases map to TRBD1. CDR1 is SGHRS, CDR2 YFSETQ, per germline. V shed 4 bases, J shed 10 bases, and the junction held 11 bases outside the gene matches. This CDR3 region has 14 residues. CDR3 sequence reads: CASSALDRGRGAFF. The CDR3 DNA sequence: TGCGCCAGCAGCGCCTTGGACAGGGGAAGGGGAGCTTTCTTT.

This clonotype has a handful of counts. This chain joins TRBV12-3 or TRBV12-4 and TRBJ2-7; 11 positions agree with TRBD1. The CDR3 length is 15 residues. V gave up 4 bases and J gave up 5 bases; unmatched junction bases: 7. CDR3 sequence reads: CASSSGGTGGNEQYF. The DNA of the CDR3 is TGTGCCAGCAGTTCCGGGGGGACAGGGGGGAACGAGCAGTACTTC.

This chain uses TRBV6-5 with TRBJ1-2, with a tentative D call TRBD1 (6 bases). The V end was cut by 5 bases, the J end by 4 bases, with 20 bases between. The CDR3 spans 16 residues. Looked up from germline, CDR1 is MNHEY and CDR2 is SVGAGI. CDR3 loop: CASSTAGGATLYGYTF. CDR3 nucleotide sequence: TGTGCCAGCAGTACCGCTGGGGGGGCCACCCTCTATGGCTACACCTTC.